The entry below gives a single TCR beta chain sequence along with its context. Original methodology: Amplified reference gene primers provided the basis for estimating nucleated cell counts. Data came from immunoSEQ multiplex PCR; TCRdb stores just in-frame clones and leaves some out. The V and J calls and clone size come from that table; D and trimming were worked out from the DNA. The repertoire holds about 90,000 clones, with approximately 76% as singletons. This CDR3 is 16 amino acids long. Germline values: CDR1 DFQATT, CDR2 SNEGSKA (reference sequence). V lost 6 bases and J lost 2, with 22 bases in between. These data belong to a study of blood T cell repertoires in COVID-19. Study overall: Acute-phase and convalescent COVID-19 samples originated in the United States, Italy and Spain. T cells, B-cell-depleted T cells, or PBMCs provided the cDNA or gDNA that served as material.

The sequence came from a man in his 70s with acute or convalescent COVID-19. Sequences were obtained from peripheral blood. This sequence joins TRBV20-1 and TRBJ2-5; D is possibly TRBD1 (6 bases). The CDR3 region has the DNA TGCAGTGCCAGTAGGGTGCCCCAGGGGTTTCAAGAGACCCAGTACTTC. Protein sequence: CSASRVPQGFQETQYF.